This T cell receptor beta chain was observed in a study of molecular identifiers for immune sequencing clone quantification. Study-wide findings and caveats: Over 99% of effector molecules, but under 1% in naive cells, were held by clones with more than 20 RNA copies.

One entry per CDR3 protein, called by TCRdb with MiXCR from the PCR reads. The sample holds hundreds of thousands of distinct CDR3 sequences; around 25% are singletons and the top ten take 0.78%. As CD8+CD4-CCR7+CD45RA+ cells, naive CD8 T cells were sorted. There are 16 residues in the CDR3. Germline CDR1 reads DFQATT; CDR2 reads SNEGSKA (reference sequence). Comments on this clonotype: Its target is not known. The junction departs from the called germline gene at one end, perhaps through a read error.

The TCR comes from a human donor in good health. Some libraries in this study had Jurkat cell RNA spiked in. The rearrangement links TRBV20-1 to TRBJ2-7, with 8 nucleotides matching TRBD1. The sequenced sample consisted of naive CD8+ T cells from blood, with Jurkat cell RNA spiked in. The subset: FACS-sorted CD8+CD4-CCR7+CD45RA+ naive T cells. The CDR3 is CRARASLGTGSYEQYF. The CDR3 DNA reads TGCAGAGCTAGAGCTTCACTCGGGACAGGCTCCTACGAGCAGTACTTC.